The clone carrying this T cell receptor beta chain was observed a handful of times. This specimen comes from a study of T cells of healthy individuals. V trimming: 1 base; J trimming: 4 bases; junction bases outside the gene matches: 5. The CDR3 is made up of 15 amino acids. Germline V lookup: CDR1 SGHVS, CDR2 FQNEAQ. From the 5' RACE reads, TCRdb called clonotypes with MiXCR, one entry per CDR3 protein. The sample holds tens of thousands of distinct CDR3 sequences, roughly 14% seen once. The source is a human donor in good health. The V call is TRBV7-8, the J call TRBJ2-7; the match to TRBD2 covers 9 bases. The CDR3 region is CASSLVSSGDYEQYF. The DNA for the CDR3 is TGTGCCAGCAGCTTAGTGTCTAGCGGGGATTACGAGCAGTACTTC.